This T cell receptor beta chain was recovered during a study of T cell responses to AZD1222 COVID-19 vaccine. Overall study: Pooling of second doses given at about 4 or about 12 weeks was done. General study results and limits: Females outnumbered males among donors, who were mostly white British; clonal diversity was possibly underestimated. Baseline seropositivity characterized only six AZD1222 recipients.

Trimming removed 6 bases from V and 1 base from J; junction bases left unmatched: 2. The CDR3 has 14 amino acids. Germline assignment: CDR1 SNHLY and CDR2 FYNNEI. Worth noting for this clone: The antigen is unknown.

Generated by immunoSEQ multiplex PCR, the TCRdb table keeps only in-frame clones and is missing some. Of about 140,000 clones listed, 80% to 90% were seen once; the top ten hold about 2.7%. The sequence was obtained from an adult in good health. The sequencing used peripheral blood, collected on day 0 of AZD1222 vaccination. The chain joins TRBV2 to TRBJ2-1; TRBD1 matches 8 bases. The CDR3 region is CASRRDRSYNEQFF. The CDR3 DNA follows: TGTGCCAGCAGAAGGGACAGGTCCTACAATGAGCAGTTCTTC. Supplemented by reference TRBV2 and TRBJ2-1, the full variable domain reads EPEVTQTPSHQVTQMGQEVILRCVPISNHLYFYWYRQILGQKVEFLVSFYNNEISEKSEIFDDQFSVERPDGSNFTLKIRSTKLEDSAMYFCASRRDRSYNEQFFGPGTRLTVL.